The 30 T cell receptor beta chains below were found in one sample sequenced in a study of blood T cell repertoires in COVID-19. Produced via immunoSEQ multiplex PCR; TCRdb's table is partial and in-frame only. The data show some 300,000 clones, with approximately 90% seen just once and about 6% held by the top ten. Sample: peripheral blood. All receptors derive from a woman in her fifties or sixties with COVID-19, enrolled during active disease.

The chain couples TRBV5-6 to TRBJ1-2; TRBD1 is a possible D gene (5 bases). Germline CDR1 reads SGHDT; CDR2 reads YYEEEE. V shed 4 bases and J shed 2 bases, with 12 bases lying between them. This CDR3 contains 14 residues. CDR3: CASSPQTANYGYTF. The CDR3, as DNA: TGTGCCAGCAGCCCGCAGACAGCGAACTATGGCTACACCTTC. Combining the CDR3 with reference TRBV5-6 and TRBJ1-2 gives the whole variable domain DAGVTQSPTHLIKTRGQQVTLRCSPKSGHDTVSWYQQALGQGPQFIFQYYEEEERQRGNFPDRFSGHQFPNYSSELNVNALLLGDSALYLCASSPQTANYGYTFGSGTRLTVV.

This clone came up a few times. The rearrangement uses TRBV2 and TRBJ2-1; weak D call: TRBD2 (6 bases). Germline V gene data show CDR1 as SNHLY and CDR2 as FYNNEI. The germline V and J ends were trimmed by 4 bases and 4 bases, with 8 bases remaining between them. This CDR3 has 13 amino acids. In nucleotides, the CDR3 is TGTGCCAGCAGTGGGGAGGAGTACAATGAGCAGTTCTTC. It is translated as CASSGEEYNEQFF.

The rearrangement joins TRBV6-2 or TRBV6-3 to TRBJ1-3; D remains unclear. This CDR3 has 15 residues. The ends were cut back, 5 bases at V and 0 bases at J, with 11 bases in the middle. The V gene's germline CDR1 is MNHEY and CDR2 SVGEGT. The DNA of the CDR3 is TGTGCCAGCAGTCGCGGCGGAAGCTCTGGAAACACCATATATTTT. Its protein is CASSRGGSSGNTIYF.

The genes are TRBV4-1 and TRBJ2-1; the match to TRBD1 covers 9 bases. Trimming removed 2 bases from V and 6 bases from J; junction bases left unmatched: 2. This CDR3 has 14 amino acids. CDR1 is MGHRA and CDR2 is YSYEKL in the germline V gene. The CDR3 DNA is TGCGCCAGCAGCCAACGACAGGGGGGCAATGAGCAGTTCTTC. It translates to CASSQRQGGNEQFF.

This clone appeared a few times. The V call is TRBV2, the J call TRBJ2-1; perhaps TRBD2 as D (6 bases). The CDR3 has 16 amino acids. The germline CDR1 and CDR2 sequences are SNHLY and FYNNEI. V lost 3 bases, J lost 0 bases, and 12 bases lay in between. The CDR3: CASSDNAGRSYNEQFF. CDR3 nucleotide sequence: TGTGCCAGCAGTGATAATGCGGGACGCTCCTACAATGAGCAGTTCTTC.

V usage is TRBV5-4 and J usage is TRBJ1-1; 8 bases align to TRBD1. Germline lookup yields CDR1 SGHNT and CDR2 YYREEE (reference sequence). J lost 5 bases, V lost 4 bases, and 7 bases had no gene match. The CDR3 spans 14 residues. CDR3 in amino acids: CASSNPGGRTEAFF. CDR3 DNA: TGTGCCAGCAGCAATCCAGGGGGCCGGACTGAAGCTTTCTTT.

The J gene is TRBJ2-7, the V gene TRBV6-5, with D possibly TRBD1 on 6 matching bases. Germline V gene data show CDR1 as MNHEY and CDR2 as SVGAGI. The CDR3 spans 15 residues. V lost 2 bases and J 6 bases, leaving 17 bases between the germline ends. CDR3 DNA: TGTGCCAGCAGTTACGGGGTTGGGACACTCTCCGAGCAGTACTTC. This sequence encodes CASSYGVGTLSEQYF.

The chain is built from TRBV6-5 and TRBJ2-7, with TRBD2 matching over 9 bases. This CDR3 is built from 15 residues. With 4 bases clipped from V and 3 bases from J, the junction kept 7 bases outside the gene matches. CDR1 and CDR2 from the germline V gene are MNHEY and SVGAGI. The CDR3, as DNA: TGTGCCAGCAGTTCCCTTAGCGGGGGCGGCTACGAGCAGTACTTC. Its translation is CASSSLSGGGYEQYF.

The J gene is TRBJ1-2, the V gene TRBV10-3, with 9 nucleotides matching TRBD1. Germline-derived CDR1 and CDR2 are ENHRY and SYGVKD. The CDR3 is 16 amino acids. With V trimmed by 6 bases and J by 2 bases, 10 bases remained unmatched. The CDR3 nucleotides read TGTGCCATCAGCGAATCCTTGGGACAGGGCAACTATGGCTACACCTTC. It encodes CAISESLGQGNYGYTF.

This chain links TRBV19 with TRBJ1-2; 9 nucleotides match TRBD1. After removal of 2 bases from V and 6 bases from J, the junction contained 1 base not matched to a gene. The germline gives CDR1 LNHDA, CDR2 SQIVND (reference sequence). This CDR3 is built from 13 residues. The CDR3 region is CASSIRTGDGYTF. CDR3 DNA: TGTGCCAGTAGTATACGGACAGGGGATGGCTACACCTTC.

The chain recombines TRBV6-6 with TRBJ2-5; 14 bases fit TRBD2. CDR3 length: 17 amino acids. Germline trimming cut 5 bases from V and 4 bases from J; bases unmatched to any gene: 9. The germline gives CDR1 MNHNY, CDR2 SVGAGI (reference sequence). The CDR3 region is CASSPLSGLAGGETQYF. For the CDR3, the DNA is TGTGCCAGCAGTCCTCTGAGCGGACTAGCGGGAGGAGAGACCCAGTACTTC.

The V gene is TRBV10-3, the J gene TRBJ2-7; TRBD1 agrees at 9 bases. This CDR3 spans 15 amino acids. V shed 6 bases and J 1 base; nucleotides not matched to a gene: 7. Germline CDR1 is ENHRY and CDR2 is SYGVKD. The CDR3 DNA reads as TGTGCCATCAGCGATGCCGGGACAGGGTCCTACGAGCAGTACTTC. Protein product: CAISDAGTGSYEQYF.

The chain uses TRBV4-1 and TRBJ2-2; 11 nucleotides line up with TRBD1. The CDR3 sequence is 16 residues long. Per germline, CDR1 MGHRA and CDR2 YSYEKL. The junction had 4 bases not matched to a gene; V was cut back by 0 bases and J by 7 bases. The CDR3 DNA sequence: TGCGCCAGCAGCCAAGAGGACAGGGGGCTGGACGGGGAGCTGTTTTTT. Translation gives CASSQEDRGLDGELFF.

The chain carries TRBV27 and TRBJ2-5; TRBD2 is a possible D gene (5 bases). This CDR3 contains 14 residues. V lost 10 bases, J lost 5 bases, and 20 bases lay in between. CDR1 is MNHEY, CDR2 SMNVEV, per germline (reference sequence). CDR3 in amino acids: CATRGGGPGETQYF. Written as DNA, the CDR3 is TGTGCCACACGGGGTGGAGGCCCGGGGGAGACCCAGTACTTC.

The CDR3 region has the DNA TGTGCCAGCAGCTCTGGACAGGGAGGCTCTCAGCCCCAGCATTTT. This sequence encodes CASSSGQGGSQPQHF. The V and J genes are TRBV5-6 and TRBJ1-5; 8 nucleotides line up with TRBD1. Unmatched junction bases numbered 8, after V lost 3 bases and J lost 6 bases. The germline V gene has CDR1 SGHDT and CDR2 YYEEEE. This CDR3 is built from 15 residues.

CDR3: CASSLGLAVLRTGELFF. The CDR3 DNA follows: TGTGCCAGCAGCTTGGGACTAGCGGTCCTTAGGACCGGGGAGCTGTTTTTT. This rearrangement joins TRBV5-6 to TRBJ2-2; TRBD2 matches 9 bases. This CDR3 has 17 amino acids. Germline-derived CDR1 and CDR2 are SGHDT and YYEEEE. V was clipped by 0 bases and J by 5 bases; unmatched bases: 8. Full variable domain (rest looked up from reference TRBV5-6 and TRBJ2-2): DAGVTQSPTHLIKTRGQQVTLRCSPKSGHDTVSWYQQALGQGPQFIFQYYEEEERQRGNFPDRFSGHQFPNYSSELNVNALLLGDSALYLCASSLGLAVLRTGELFFGEGSRLTVL.

J is TRBJ2-7 and V is TRBV5-4; 7 bases map to TRBD1. CDR1 and CDR2 (germline): SGHNT, YYREEE (reference sequence). The V segment lost 3 bases and the J segment 3 bases; nucleotides outside the gene matches: 6. The CDR3 sequence is 14 residues long. The CDR3 reads CASSWAGTDYEQYF. The CDR3 DNA is TGTGCCAGCAGCTGGGCCGGGACAGACTACGAGCAGTACTTC.

The V call is TRBV10-2, the J call TRBJ2-6, with D possibly TRBD1 on 6 matching bases. Trimming cost V 5 bases and J 5 bases, with 22 bases left between them. This CDR3 has 18 amino acids. Germline CDR1 and CDR2: WSHSY and SAAADI. The chain's CDR3 is CASSWAVRQDPWANVLTF. CDR3 DNA: TGCGCCAGCAGTTGGGCCGTTAGACAGGATCCTTGGGCCAACGTCCTGACTTTC.

The chain joins TRBV6-1 to TRBJ1-5; perhaps TRBD1 as D (5 bases). CDR1 is MNHNS, CDR2 SASEGT, per germline. The CDR3 is 17 amino acids. V was cut by 2 bases and J by 3 bases, with 17 bases left in between. The CDR3 sequence: CASSESSGSGSNQPQHF. The CDR3 region has the DNA TGTGCCAGCAGTGAATCGAGCGGGTCAGGGTCCAATCAGCCCCAGCATTTT.

This chain joins TRBV6-5 and TRBJ2-2; 8 bases map to TRBD2. Germline CDR1 MNHEY, CDR2 SVGAGI. This CDR3 has 15 amino acids. J gave up 6 bases and V 6 bases, and 9 bases lay outside the gene matches. The CDR3 spells CASRGVAGGAGELFF. CDR3 coding DNA: TGTGCCAGCAGAGGTGTGGCGGGAGGTGCCGGGGAGCTGTTTTTT.

The chain recombines TRBV14 with TRBJ2-1; 10 positions match TRBD1. The CDR3 covers 20 residues. V lost 6 bases to trimming and J lost 0 bases; unmatched junction nucleotides: 17. Per the germline V gene, CDR1 is SGHDN and CDR2 is FVKESK. This chain's CDR3 is CASSKRQGASPQSSYNEQFF. The CDR3 coding sequence is TGTGCCAGCAGTAAGAGACAGGGGGCTTCTCCCCAAAGCTCCTACAATGAGCAGTTCTTC.

The rearrangement uses TRBV27 and TRBJ2-5; 8 nucleotides align to TRBD1. V shed 10 bases and J 2 bases; nucleotides not matched to a gene: 3. There are 12 residues in the CDR3. The germline V gene encodes CDR1 MNHEY and CDR2 SMNVEV (reference sequence). DNA for the CDR3: TGTGCCACAGGGGGCATACAAGAGACCCAGTACTTC. It codes for CATGGIQETQYF.

V usage is TRBV12-5 and J usage is TRBJ1-1; 9 positions agree with TRBD1. V was clipped by 4 bases and J by 4 bases; unmatched bases: 13. Germline CDR1 is LGHNT and CDR2 is FRNRAP. The CDR3 is 17 residues long. CDR3 in DNA: TGTGCTAGTGGTTCCGGGACAGGGTTACCTGGAGGCACTGAAGCTTTCTTT. It is translated as CASGSGTGLPGGTEAFF.

The V gene is TRBV19, the J gene TRBJ2-2; D unresolved. This CDR3 contains 16 residues. Trimming removed 6 bases from V and 3 bases from J, with 17 bases in between. The germline V gene has CDR1 LNHDA and CDR2 SQIVND (reference sequence). Written as DNA, the CDR3 is TGTGCCAGTAGGGGTCGAGCGAGGAAAGACACCGGGGAGCTGTTTTTT. Amino acids: CASRGRARKDTGELFF.

This chain uses TRBV18 with TRBJ1-1; TRBD1 aligns across 7 bases. The CDR3 covers 17 residues. CDR1 KGHSH and CDR2 LQKENI come from the germline V gene. The ends lost 0 bases at V and 3 bases at J; junction bases unmatched: 10. The CDR3 reads CASSPPRQGVVDTEAFF. In nucleotides, the CDR3 is TGTGCCAGCTCACCACCGAGACAGGGAGTAGTGGACACTGAAGCTTTCTTT.

The V and J genes are TRBV5-6 and TRBJ2-7; D is perhaps TRBD2 (6 bases). The CDR3 has 15 residues. Germline loops: CDR1 SGHDT, CDR2 YYEEEE. Trimming shortened V by 0 bases and J by 3 bases, and 13 bases separated the two germline ends. The DNA of the CDR3 is TGTGCCAGCAGCTTGGTCGGAGGGCGGGTCTACGAGCAGTACTTC. This codes for CASSLVGGRVYEQYF.

The CDR3 loop reads CAYRSGQELGTEAFF. The CDR3 DNA follows: TGTGCCTACCGGTCGGGACAGGAACTGGGCACTGAAGCTTTCTTT. The V gene is TRBV30, the J gene TRBJ1-1, with 8 bases that match TRBD1. The length of the CDR3 is 15 residues. With 7 bases clipped from V and 4 bases from J, the junction kept 14 bases outside the gene matches. The germline V gene has CDR1 GTSNPN and CDR2 SVGIG (reference sequence). The whole variable domain, remainder taken from reference TRBV30 and TRBJ1-1, is SQTIHQWPATLVQPVGSPLSLECTVEGTSNPNLYWYRQAAGRGLQLLFYSVGIGQISSEVPQNLSASRPQDRQFILSSKKLLLSDSGFYLCAYRSGQELGTEAFFGQGTRLTVV.

The CDR3 is CASSFVTGGPTDTQYF. The CDR3 DNA sequence: TGTGCCAGCAGCTTCGTCACAGGGGGCCCCACAGATACGCAGTATTTT. J is TRBJ2-3 and V is TRBV5-6, with 9 bases matching TRBD1. Germline V CDR1 and CDR2: SGHDT, YYEEEE. CDR3 length: 16 residues. The junction had 6 bases not matched to a gene; V was cut back by 2 bases and J by 2 bases.

The chain uses TRBV27 and TRBJ1-1, with D perhaps TRBD1 (6 bases). V dropped 8 bases and J dropped 4 bases, with 11 bases sitting between them. CDR1 MNHEY and CDR2 SMNVEV come from the germline V gene (reference sequence). This CDR3 is 12 amino acids long. The CDR3 reads CASDTGCTEAFF. In DNA form, the CDR3 reads TGTGCCAGCGATACAGGGTGCACTGAAGCTTTCTTT.

The CDR3 region has the DNA TGTGCCAGCAGCCAAGCTACCGCGGAGACCCAGTACTTC. Encoded protein: CASSQATAETQYF. The rearrangement uses TRBV3-1 (or the pseudogene TRBV3-2) and TRBJ2-5; D call uncertain. This CDR3 contains 13 residues. The ends were cut back, 1 base at V and 5 bases at J, with 8 bases in the middle. Germline CDR1 and CDR2: LGHDT and YNNKEL (reference sequence).